What follows are 20 T cell receptor beta chains derived from one specimen sequenced in a study of shared T cell receptors in the human thymus. TCRdb keeps only in-frame clones here, not all; method: immunoSEQ multiplex PCR. The top ten hold roughly 0.0097% of the sample, which has about 660,000 clones, around nine tenths seen once. These data were likewise used in another study, on human thymus T cells.

The sequenced sample was thymocytes. The receptors originated from a boy less than two years old with a congenital heart defect.

CDR3 sequence reads: CASSLGQGLGGYTF. Here the CDR3 DNA reads TGTGCCAGCAGTTTGGGACAGGGGTTAGGTGGCTACACCTTC. J is TRBJ1-2 and V is TRBV27; TRBD1 matches at 10 bases. There are 14 residues in the CDR3. J was trimmed by 7 bases and V by 3 bases; bases with no gene match: 5. Germline V lookup: CDR1 MNHEY, CDR2 SMNVEV (reference sequence).

The chain links TRBV2 to TRBJ1-2; D ambiguous. V gave up 2 bases and J gave up 6 bases, with 13 bases separating them. The CDR3 spans 14 residues. Germline-derived CDR1 and CDR2 are SNHLY and FYNNEI. The CDR3: CASSELAGFDGYTF. In nucleotides, the CDR3 is TGTGCCAGCAGTGAACTGGCAGGTTTCGATGGCTACACCTTC.

The chain carries TRBV6-9 and TRBJ2-5; D ambiguous. The germline V gene has CDR1 MNHGY and CDR2 SVAAGI. This CDR3 region has 13 residues. Trimming removed 0 bases at V and 3 bases at J, with 5 bases between. The CDR3 sequence is CASSYSAEETQYF. The CDR3 DNA reads TGTGCCAGCAGTTATTCTGCGGAAGAGACCCAGTACTTC.

The rearrangement links TRBV10-1 to TRBJ2-3; 7 bases match TRBD1. There are 16 residues in the CDR3. Germline V lookup: CDR1 WNHNN, CDR2 SYGVQD (reference sequence). V trimming: 0 bases; J trimming: 2 bases; junction bases outside the gene matches: 5. The chain's CDR3 is CASSESDRAITDTQYF. The CDR3 DNA follows: TGCGCCAGCAGTGAGTCAGACAGGGCGATCACAGATACGCAGTATTTT.

This chain links TRBV18 with TRBJ1-5; D gene unclear. Germline V gene lookup returns CDR1 KGHSH and CDR2 LQKENI. With 1 base removed from V and 3 bases from J, the gap between germline ends came to 13 bases. This CDR3 spans 16 amino acids. The CDR3, as DNA: TGTGCCAGCTCACCACGGTCCGGGTTATTCAATCAGCCCCAGCATTTT. As protein: CASSPRSGLFNQPQHF.

The genes are TRBV13 and TRBJ2-3; 9 nucleotides line up with TRBD1. The CDR3 spans 15 residues. From germline, CDR1 is PRHDT and CDR2 FYEKMQ (reference sequence). J was trimmed by 5 bases and V by 7 bases; bases with no gene match: 10. The CDR3 loop is CASNLRDRVRDTQYF. The CDR3 region has the DNA TGTGCCAGCAACCTTCGGGACAGGGTCAGAGATACGCAGTATTTT.

The CDR3 DNA follows: TGCAGCGTTGTAACACGAGGCAACACTGAAGCTTTCTTT. This translates into CSVVTRGNTEAFF. The chain is built from TRBV29-1 and TRBJ1-1; D remains ambiguous. V shed 4 bases and J shed 2 bases, with 11 bases lying between them. Germline assignment: CDR1 SQVTM and CDR2 ANQGSEA. This CDR3 has 13 residues.

The chain employs TRBV5-1 and TRBJ2-5, with 14 positions matching TRBD2. The CDR3 covers 17 residues. Unmatched junction bases numbered 10, after V lost 4 bases and J lost 5 bases. The germline V gene has CDR1 SGHRS and CDR2 YFSETQ. CDR3: CASSPTGTSGRVETQYF. CDR3 bases: TGCGCCAGCAGCCCAACGGGGACTAGCGGGAGAGTGGAGACCCAGTACTTC.

This clone was recorded once. The rearrangement links TRBV7-6 to TRBJ2-3; D remains unclear. The CDR3 covers 16 residues. V was cut by 0 bases and J by 3 bases, with 13 bases left in between. Germline V gene data show CDR1 as SGHVS and CDR2 as FNYEAQ. CDR3 loop: CASSLAPVARTDTQYF. In DNA form, the CDR3 reads TGTGCCAGCAGCTTAGCCCCCGTGGCCAGGACAGATACGCAGTATTTT.

The chain employs TRBV18 and TRBJ2-5; D gene unclear. This CDR3 is 14 amino acids long. The V end was cut by 4 bases, the J end by 4 bases, with 13 bases between. Looked up from germline, CDR1 is KGHSH and CDR2 is LQKENI. The CDR3 nucleotides read TGTGCCAGCTCACTTACAGCCTTAAGAGAGACCCAGTACTTC. Translating it yields CASSLTALRETQYF.

This rearrangement joins TRBV19 to TRBJ2-2, with D possibly TRBD1 on 7 matching bases. The CDR3 is 15 amino acids. The V end lost 4 bases, the J end lost 3 bases, and 12 bases lay between the germline ends. Germline CDR1 and CDR2: LNHDA and SQIVND (reference sequence). The CDR3 nucleotides are TGTGCCAGTAGTAGCCCAGGGGGGTACACCGGGGAGCTGTTTTTT. Translation: CASSSPGGYTGELFF. Full variable domain (outside the CDR3, taken from reference TRBV19 and TRBJ2-2): DGGITQSPKYLFRKEGQNVTLSCEQNLNHDAMYWYRQDPGQGLRLIYYSQIVNDFQKGDIAEGYSVSREKKESFPLTVTSAQKNPTAFYLCASSSPGGYTGELFFGEGSRLTVL.

The rearrangement uses TRBV6-1 and TRBJ2-3; perhaps TRBD2 as D (6 bases). The CDR3 has 15 amino acids. CDR1 is MNHNS, CDR2 SASEGT, per germline. The V gene lost 8 bases and the J gene lost 1 base, with 16 bases spanning the gap. Written as DNA, the CDR3 is TGTGCCAGCGGGAGGACTCCAAATTGCACAGATACGCAGTATTTT. Residues: CASGRTPNCTDTQYF.

J is TRBJ2-3 and V is TRBV7-8, with 9 bases identical to TRBD2. V lost 5 bases and J lost 7; bases outside the gene matches: 13. CDR3 length: 16 residues. Germline V lookup: CDR1 SGHVS, CDR2 FQNEAQ. The CDR3 DNA reads as TGTGCCAGCAGCCTAGGGCTAGCGGGACCCTCGTATACGCAGTATTTT. This gives the protein CASSLGLAGPSYTQYF.

V and J are TRBV27 and TRBJ2-7, with D perhaps matching TRBD2 (6 bases). Deletions cut 6 bases from V and 5 bases from J, with 23 bases between. The CDR3 is made up of 16 amino acids. Germline CDR1 reads MNHEY; CDR2 reads SMNVEV (reference sequence). In nucleotides, the CDR3 is TGTGCCAGCAGCCCCCCCCGGAGGGCCGTCCATCACGAGCAGTACTTC. This sequence encodes CASSPPRRAVHHEQYF.

This sequence joins TRBV2 and TRBJ2-5; D is possibly TRBD1 (5 bases). The germline CDR1 and CDR2 sequences are SNHLY and FYNNEI. Trimming removed 1 base at V and 5 bases at J, with 11 bases between. The CDR3 totals 14 residues. CDR3 region: CASSEEAGWETQYF. The CDR3 DNA reads TGTGCCAGCAGTGAAGAGGCAGGGTGGGAGACCCAGTACTTC.

The count of this clone is one. J is TRBJ2-1 and V is TRBV30, with TRBD2 as a possible D gene (5 bases). Deletions cut 0 bases from V and 7 bases from J, with 22 bases between. The CDR3 totals 17 residues. CDR1 GTSNPN and CDR2 SVGIG come from the germline V gene (reference sequence). DNA for the CDR3: TGTGCCTGGAGTGTACCCCACTCGGGGAGTCCCTTAAATGAGCAGTTCTTC. Translation: CAWSVPHSGSPLNEQFF.

The V call is TRBV7-2, the J call TRBJ2-4; D is undetermined. The length of the CDR3 is 12 residues. V dropped 3 bases and J dropped 8 bases, with 8 bases sitting between them. Per the germline V gene, CDR1 is SGHTA and CDR2 is FQGNSA. CDR3 region: CASSFPRYIQYF. As DNA, the CDR3 is TGTGCCAGCAGCTTCCCTAGGTACATTCAGTACTTC. Full variable domain (rest looked up from reference TRBV7-2 and TRBJ2-4): GAGVSQSPSNKVTEKGKDVELRCDPISGHTALYWYRQSLGQGLEFLIYFQGNSAPDKSGLPSDRFSAERTGGSVSTLTIQRTQQEDSAVYLCASSFPRYIQYFGAGTRLSVL.

In nucleotides, the CDR3 is TGTGCCAGCAGCCCTAGCGGGAGGCTTCCTTCTTACGAGCAGTACTTC. Its protein is CASSPSGRLPSYEQYF. J is TRBJ2-7 and V is TRBV5-6; 11 nucleotides align to TRBD2. The CDR3 loop spans 16 amino acids. V trimming: 4 bases; J trimming: 4 bases; junction bases outside the gene matches: 10. CDR1 and CDR2 (germline): SGHDT, YYEEEE.

The rearrangement joins TRBV19 to TRBJ2-4, with 7 bases lining up with TRBD1. The trim removed 2 bases at V and 3 bases at J, leaving 4 bases unmatched. Germline lookup yields CDR1 LNHDA and CDR2 SQIVND (reference sequence). The CDR3 runs to 15 residues. CDR3 DNA sequence: TGTGCCAGTAGTATACCCGGGACAGTCAAAAACATTCAGTACTTC. Encoded protein: CASSIPGTVKNIQYF. Together with reference TRBV19 and TRBJ2-4, the CDR3 gives the full variable domain: DGGITQSPKYLFRKEGQNVTLSCEQNLNHDAMYWYRQDPGQGLRLIYYSQIVNDFQKGDIAEGYSVSREKKESFPLTVTSAQKNPTAFYLCASSIPGTVKNIQYFGAGTRLSVL.

The chain uses TRBV15 and TRBJ2-3; D ambiguous. Germline lookup yields CDR1 LNHNV and CDR2 YYDKDF (reference sequence). The V gene lost 0 bases and the J gene lost 6 bases, with 7 bases spanning the gap. This CDR3 has 13 residues. CDR3 nucleotide sequence: TGTGCCACCAGCAGAGAGGCCGGGGATACGCAGTATTTT. This translates into CATSREAGDTQYF.